This T cell receptor (beta chain) was captured in a study of beta chain features in type 1 diabetes. This clone was observed a few times. The antigen remains unidentified. Each of the sorted populations had a purity greater than 98%. V shed 2 bases and J 5 bases; nucleotides not matched to a gene: 17. Looked up from germline, CDR1 is LGHNA and CDR2 is YSLEER. This CDR3 contains 18 residues. Study-wide results and limits: In patients and controls equally, PCR might favor templates that are shorter. A moderate, significant TCRB CDR3 shortening appeared in type 1 diabetes across four CD4+ subsets.

Sequenced material consisted of expressed TCRB transcripts (all of the isolated RNA was reverse transcribed). Data came from immunoSEQ multiplex PCR; TCRdb stores just in-frame clones and leaves some out. The data contain about 620,000 clones, 15% to 17% of them seen just once; the ten biggest clones take up about 0.086%. The sequence came from a man aged 18-30 years in good health. The sequenced sample consisted of naive CD4+ T cells from blood. The chain joins TRBV4-3 to TRBJ2-5; TRBD2 aligns across 7 bases. The CDR3: CASSQSPGPHFGGETQYF. In DNA form, the CDR3 reads TGCGCCAGCAGCCAAAGCCCGGGACCTCACTTCGGGGGGGAGACCCAGTACTTC.